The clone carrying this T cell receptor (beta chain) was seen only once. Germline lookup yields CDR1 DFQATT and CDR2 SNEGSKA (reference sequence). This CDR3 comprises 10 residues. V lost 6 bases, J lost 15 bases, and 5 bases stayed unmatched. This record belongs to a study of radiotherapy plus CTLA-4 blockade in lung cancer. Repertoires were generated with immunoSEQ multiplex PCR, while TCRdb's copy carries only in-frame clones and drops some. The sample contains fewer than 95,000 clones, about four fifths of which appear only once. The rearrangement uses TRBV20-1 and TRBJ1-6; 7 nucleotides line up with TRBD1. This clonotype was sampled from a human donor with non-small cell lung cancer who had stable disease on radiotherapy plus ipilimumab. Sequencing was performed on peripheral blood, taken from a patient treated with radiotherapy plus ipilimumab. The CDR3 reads CSAQGQNLHF. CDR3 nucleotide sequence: TGCAGTGCGCAGGGACAGAACCTCCACTTT.